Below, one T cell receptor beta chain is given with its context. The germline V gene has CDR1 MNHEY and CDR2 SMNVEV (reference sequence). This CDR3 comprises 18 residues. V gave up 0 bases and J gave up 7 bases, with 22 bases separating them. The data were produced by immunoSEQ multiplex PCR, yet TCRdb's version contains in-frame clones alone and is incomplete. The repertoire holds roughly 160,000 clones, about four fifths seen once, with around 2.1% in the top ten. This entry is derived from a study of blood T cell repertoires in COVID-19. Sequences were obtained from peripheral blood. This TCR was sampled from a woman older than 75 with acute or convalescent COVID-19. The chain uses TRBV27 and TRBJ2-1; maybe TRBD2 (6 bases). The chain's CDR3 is CASSLSPTLEGPRNEQFF. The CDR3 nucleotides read TGTGCCAGCAGTTTATCACCGACTTTGGAGGGGCCGAGGAATGAGCAGTTCTTC.